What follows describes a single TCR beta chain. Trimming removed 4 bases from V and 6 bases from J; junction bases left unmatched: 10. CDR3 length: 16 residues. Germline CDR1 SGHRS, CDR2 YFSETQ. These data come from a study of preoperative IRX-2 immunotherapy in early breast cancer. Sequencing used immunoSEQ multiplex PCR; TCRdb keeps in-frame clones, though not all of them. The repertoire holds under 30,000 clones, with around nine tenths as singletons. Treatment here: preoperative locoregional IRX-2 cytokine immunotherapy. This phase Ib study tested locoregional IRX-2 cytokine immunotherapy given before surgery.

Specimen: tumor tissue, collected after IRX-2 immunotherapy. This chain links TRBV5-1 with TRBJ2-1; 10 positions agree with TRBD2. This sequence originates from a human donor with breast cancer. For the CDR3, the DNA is TGCGCCAGCAGCATGACAGGGACTAGCGCTCCCAATGAGCAGTTCTTC. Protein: CASSMTGTSAPNEQFF. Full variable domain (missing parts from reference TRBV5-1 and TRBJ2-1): KAGVTQTPRYLIKTRGQQVTLSCSPISGHRSVSWYQQTPGQGLQFLFEYFSETQRNKGNFPGRFSGRQFSNSRSEMNVSTLELGDSALYLCASSMTGTSAPNEQFFGPGTRLTVL.